These 9 T cell receptor beta chains were all obtained from the same sample, sequenced in a study of blood T cell repertoires in COVID-19. The repertoire was sequenced with immunoSEQ multiplex PCR; TCRdb's copy has only in-frame clones and lacks some. The repertoire holds 350,000 to 450,000 clones, with roughly 88% as singletons. Sequenced material: PBMCs or T cells enriched from blood (not recorded which). The receptor set was obtained from a woman aged 18-30 years who had been exposed to COVID-19.

J is TRBJ2-5 and V is TRBV13, with D perhaps TRBD1 (6 bases). Germline V gene lookup returns CDR1 PRHDT and CDR2 FYEKMQ (reference sequence). The CDR3 length is 16 residues. The ends were cut back, 5 bases at V and 2 bases at J, with 18 bases in the middle. This CDR3 is CASSPQFQGKQETQYF. CDR3 bases: TGTGCCAGCAGCCCGCAATTTCAGGGGAAACAAGAGACCCAGTACTTC. Full variable domain (outside the CDR3, taken from reference TRBV13 and TRBJ2-5): AAGVIQSPRHLIKEKRETATLKCYPIPRHDTVYWYQQGPGQDPQFLISFYEKMQSDKGSIPDRFSAQQFSDYHSELNMSSLELGDSALYFCASSPQFQGKQETQYFGPGTRLLVL.

The chain is built from TRBV5-8 and TRBJ1-2; perhaps TRBD1 as D (5 bases). The germline V and J ends were trimmed by 2 bases and 1 base, with 15 bases remaining between them. The length of the CDR3 is 16 residues. From germline, CDR1 is SGHTS and CDR2 YDEGEE. CDR3 sequence: CASSFEPGQLNYGYTF. The CDR3 DNA reads as TGTGCCAGCAGCTTCGAACCTGGACAACTTAACTATGGCTACACCTTC.

This chain connects TRBV27 to TRBJ2-1; TRBD1 matches at 8 bases. Germline lookup yields CDR1 MNHEY and CDR2 SMNVEV (reference sequence). V gave up 1 base and J gave up 7 bases; unmatched junction bases: 6. The CDR3 is 15 amino acids. CDR3 protein: CASSLFQGAVNEQFF. In nucleotides, the CDR3 is TGTGCCAGCAGTTTATTCCAGGGGGCAGTGAATGAGCAGTTCTTC.

V and J are TRBV5-4 and TRBJ2-7, with 10 bases fitting TRBD2. Per the germline V gene, CDR1 is SGHNT and CDR2 is YYREEE (reference sequence). Trimming cost V 1 base and J 3 bases; bases outside gene matches: 1. This CDR3 has 14 amino acids. The CDR3 region has the DNA TGTGCCAGCAGCTTGAGCGGGAGGGTCTACGAGCAGTACTTC. Amino acid sequence: CASSLSGRVYEQYF.

This clone was observed a few times. This chain uses TRBV19 with TRBJ2-6; a possible D gene is TRBD1 (5 bases). The germline V gene encodes CDR1 LNHDA and CDR2 SQIVND (reference sequence). V gave up 6 bases and J gave up 1 base, with 7 bases separating them. The CDR3 loop spans 14 amino acids. This CDR3 reads CASSRTSGANVLTF. The CDR3 DNA is TGTGCCAGTAGCCGGACATCTGGGGCCAACGTCCTGACTTTC.

The V and J genes are TRBV4-2 and TRBJ2-7; 11 bases map to TRBD2. V lost 1 base, J lost 4 bases, and 9 bases stayed unmatched. The CDR3 extends over 17 amino acids. Germline V lookup: CDR1 LGHNA, CDR2 YNFKEQ. The CDR3: CASSQAFGTSGDYEQYF. The CDR3 nucleotides are TGTGCCAGCAGCCAAGCATTTGGGACTAGCGGCGATTACGAGCAGTACTTC.

The chain is built from TRBV28 and TRBJ2-1, with D tentatively TRBD2 (6 bases). The CDR3 runs 16 residues. Germline V lookup: CDR1 MDHEN, CDR2 SYDVKM. V lost 6 bases, J lost 1 base, and 16 bases lay in between. The CDR3 here is CASSFASAPSYNEQFF. In DNA form, the CDR3 reads TGTGCCAGCAGCTTTGCTAGCGCTCCTTCCTACAATGAGCAGTTCTTC.

This chain links TRBV28 with TRBJ2-7, with D possibly matching TRBD1 (6 bases). Between the trimmed V and J ends, which lost 7 bases and 3 bases, there was a span of 16 bases. The CDR3 runs 14 residues. Per germline, CDR1 MDHEN and CDR2 SYDVKM. The DNA of the CDR3 is TGTGCCAGCACCCACAGGGATTGGATCTACGAGCAGTACTTC. Amino acids: CASTHRDWIYEQYF. Full variable domain (remainder filled in from reference TRBV28 and TRBJ2-7): DVKVTQSSRYLVKRTGEKVFLECVQDMDHENMFWYRQDPGLGLRLIYFSYDVKMKEKGDIPEGYSVSREKKERFSLILESASTNQTSMYLCASTHRDWIYEQYFGPGTRLTVT.

This clone was counted only a few times. The J gene is TRBJ1-4, the V gene TRBV18, with D possibly matching TRBD1 (6 bases). Trimming removed 4 bases from V and 1 base from J, with 16 bases in between. The germline CDR1 and CDR2 sequences are KGHSH and LQKENI. The CDR3 covers 17 residues. For the CDR3, the DNA is TGTGCCAGCTCACTCAACTCCGGACAGCTAACTAATGAAAAACTGTTTTTT. It is translated as CASSLNSGQLTNEKLFF. Variable domain in full (rest from reference TRBV18 and TRBJ1-4): NAGVMQNPRHLVRRRGQEARLRCSPMKGHSHVYWYRQLPEEGLKFMVYLQKENIIDESGMPKERFSAEFPKEGPSILRIQQVVRGDSAAYFCASSLNSGQLTNEKLFFGSGTQLSVL.